These 29 T cell receptor beta chains originate from one sample sequenced in a study of cytomegalovirus exposure and HLA in healthy donors. PCR involved 60 Vbeta and 13 Jbeta primers. The data were produced by immunoSEQ multiplex PCR, yet TCRdb's version contains in-frame clones alone and is incomplete. The sample lists approximately 92,000 clones, about 84% occurring once. Sequencing was carried out using PBMCs. The receptors derive from a girl aged 2 to 10 in good health and CMV-seropositive.

J is TRBJ2-3 and V is TRBV15; D possibly corresponds to TRBD1 (5 bases). From germline, CDR1 is LNHNV and CDR2 YYDKDF (reference sequence). This CDR3 is built from 16 residues. Trimming left V 0 bases short and J 1 base short, with 11 bases between. The CDR3 coding sequence is TGTGCCACCAGCAGAGATGGTCAGGGCCGCACAGATACGCAGTATTTT. Translating gives CATSRDGQGRTDTQYF.

V and J are TRBV7-9 and TRBJ2-1; possible D gene TRBD2, 6 bases. V shed 3 bases and J shed 5 bases, with 11 bases lying between them. Germline V gene data show CDR1 as SEHNR and CDR2 as FQNEAQ (reference sequence). The CDR3 extends over 14 amino acids. In DNA, the CDR3 is TGTGCCAGCAGCTTTTTTCGGACTAACAATGAGCAGTTCTTC. Translating it yields CASSFFRTNNEQFF.

This chain connects TRBV18 to TRBJ1-5; D uncertain. Germline lookup yields CDR1 KGHSH and CDR2 LQKENI. This CDR3 has 13 residues. V was pared by 4 bases and J by 0 bases, with 4 bases between. CDR3 DNA: TGTGCCAGCTCACGCGATAGCAATCAGCCCCAGCATTTT. This sequence encodes CASSRDSNQPQHF.

The V call is TRBV6-6, the J call TRBJ2-7; D may be TRBD2 (5 bases). CDR3 size: 13 residues. CDR1 and CDR2 (germline): MNHNY, SVGAGI (reference sequence). V lost 7 bases and J 1 base, leaving 11 bases between the germline ends. DNA of the CDR3: TGTGCCAGCACCAGAGCGGAGTCCTACGAGCAGTACTTC. It yields the protein CASTRAESYEQYF.

V and J are TRBV9 and TRBJ1-1; no clear D. In germline, CDR1 is SGDLS, CDR2 YYNGEE. The CDR3 spans 15 residues. V lost 1 base and J 1 base, leaving 11 bases between the germline ends. The CDR3 DNA reads TGTGCCAGCAGCGTAAAGGGAGAACAGAACACTGAAGCTTTCTTT. Its protein product is CASSVKGEQNTEAFF.

V and J are TRBV29-1 and TRBJ1-1; TRBD1 matches 9 bases. Germline V gives CDR1 SQVTM, CDR2 ANQGSEA. This CDR3 is 13 amino acids long. V lost 5 bases, J lost 8 bases, and 9 bases stayed unmatched. DNA of the CDR3: TGCAGCGTTTGGACAGGGGTTAAGGGAGAAGCTTTCTTT. It is translated as CSVWTGVKGEAFF.

This clone occurred a few times. This chain connects TRBV5-5 to TRBJ1-1; D not certain. Germline V gives CDR1 SGHKS, CDR2 YYEKEE (reference sequence). CDR3 length equals 13 residues. Trimming cost V 1 base and J 0 bases, with 4 bases left between them. CDR3 residues: CASSLHLNTEAFF. The CDR3 DNA reads as TGTGCCAGCAGCTTGCACTTGAACACTGAAGCTTTCTTT.

The rearrangement links TRBV28 to TRBJ2-3; no reliable D call. V lost 1 base and J 1 base, leaving 9 bases between the germline ends. This CDR3 is built from 15 residues. CDR1 and CDR2 from the germline V gene are MDHEN and SYDVKM. The CDR3 DNA is TGTGCCAGCAGTTTATACAGAACCGGCACAGATACGCAGTATTTT. It encodes CASSLYRTGTDTQYF.

The chain uses TRBV10-3 and TRBJ2-3, with 12 bases matching TRBD2. Germline V gene data show CDR1 as ENHRY and CDR2 as SYGVKD. V was pared by 3 bases and J by 4 bases, with 14 bases of the junction left unmatched. The CDR3 totals 19 residues. The CDR3 loop reads CAISDSRLASGRAADTQYF. DNA of the CDR3: TGTGCCATCAGTGACTCTAGGTTGGCTAGCGGGAGGGCCGCAGATACGCAGTATTTT.

The chain couples TRBV6-5 to TRBJ2-1, with 10 positions matching TRBD2. Germline lookup yields CDR1 MNHEY and CDR2 SVGAGI. This CDR3 spans 15 amino acids. V shed 6 bases and J 2 bases; nucleotides not matched to a gene: 4. In nucleotides, the CDR3 is TGTGCCAGCAGCTTCAGCGGGAGGGCCTACAATGAGCAGTTCTTC. This translates into CASSFSGRAYNEQFF.

The chain couples TRBV27 to TRBJ2-3; 7 bases line up with TRBD1. The CDR3 loop spans 12 amino acids. The germline V gene encodes CDR1 MNHEY and CDR2 SMNVEV (reference sequence). After removal of 10 bases from V and 6 bases from J, the junction contained 7 bases not matched to a gene. Written as DNA, the CDR3 is TGTGCCACCCTAGGGGGCGGGGATACGCAGTATTTT. Amino acid sequence: CATLGGGDTQYF.

The V gene is TRBV7-2, the J gene TRBJ1-3; a weak D match, TRBD1 (6 bases). The V gene lost 1 base and the J gene lost 3 bases, with 13 bases spanning the gap. The germline V gene has CDR1 SGHTA and CDR2 FQGNSA. The CDR3 consists of 16 residues. CDR3 region: CASSLVQGAVGNTIYF. In nucleotides, the CDR3 is TGTGCCAGCAGCTTAGTACAGGGAGCGGTTGGAAACACCATATATTTT.

The CDR3 here is CASSVDVGSYEQYF. The CDR3 DNA reads TGTGCCAGCAGCGTAGATGTCGGTTCCTACGAGCAGTACTTC. The chain is built from TRBV9 and TRBJ2-7; no clear D. Deletions cut 0 bases from V and 1 base from J, with 8 bases between. The CDR3 is 14 amino acids. CDR1 and CDR2 (germline): SGDLS, YYNGEE.

This chain joins TRBV5-1 and TRBJ2-5; 7 bases match TRBD1. CDR3 length equals 13 residues. Germline CDR1 is SGHRS and CDR2 is YFSETQ. The junction had 3 bases not matched to a gene; V was cut back by 2 bases and J by 5 bases. Written as DNA, the CDR3 is TGCGCCAGCAGCTTAGACAGGGCCGAGACCCAGTACTTC. Translating it yields CASSLDRAETQYF. The whole variable domain, remainder taken from reference TRBV5-1 and TRBJ2-5, is KAGVTQTPRYLIKTRGQQVTLSCSPISGHRSVSWYQQTPGQGLQFLFEYFSETQRNKGNFPGRFSGRQFSNSRSEMNVSTLELGDSALYLCASSLDRAETQYFGPGTRLLVL.

The chain joins TRBV28 to TRBJ2-2; 7 positions match TRBD2. The CDR3 extends over 14 amino acids. CDR1 and CDR2 (germline): MDHEN, SYDVKM. J was trimmed by 5 bases and V by 2 bases; bases with no gene match: 2. CDR3: CASSLSGATGELFF. Written as DNA, the CDR3 is TGTGCCAGCAGTTTAAGCGGGGCTACCGGGGAGCTGTTTTTT.

The chain joins TRBV4-2 to TRBJ2-3, with TRBD2 matching over 10 bases. The CDR3 totals 20 residues. Germline trimming cut 5 bases from V and 2 bases from J; bases unmatched to any gene: 19. CDR1 and CDR2 (germline): LGHNA, YNFKEQ. Here the CDR3 DNA reads TGTGCCAGCAGCTTAAGTAGCGGGAGGACCCGGCGGGGTTTCACAGATACGCAGTATTTT. The encoded protein is CASSLSSGRTRRGFTDTQYF.

V gene TRBV30 combines with J gene TRBJ2-3; TRBD2 agrees at 11 bases. Germline values: CDR1 GTSNPN, CDR2 SVGIG (reference sequence). J was trimmed by 10 bases and V by 0 bases; bases with no gene match: 21. This CDR3 spans 19 amino acids. This chain's CDR3 is CAWSVLLGLAGSTGAAQYF. The CDR3 region has the DNA TGTGCCTGGAGTGTACTTCTAGGACTAGCGGGCTCCACGGGCGCGGCGCAGTATTTT.

The chain is built from TRBV10-3 and TRBJ2-1; perhaps TRBD1 as D (6 bases). This CDR3 is 15 amino acids long. V lost 9 bases and J 9 bases, leaving 24 bases between the germline ends. The germline V gene has CDR1 ENHRY and CDR2 SYGVKD. The CDR3 DNA sequence: TGTGCCATTTCGAAAGGGGACACGATCAGGGGTGAGCAGTTCTTC. Protein sequence: CAISKGDTIRGEQFF.

The V and J genes are TRBV6-6 and TRBJ1-1; D might be TRBD1 (5 bases). The CDR3 has 15 residues. V was shortened by 7 bases and J by 2 bases, with 17 bases between the two germline ends. Germline V gene data show CDR1 as MNHNY and CDR2 as SVGAGI (reference sequence). CDR3 in DNA: TGTGCCAGCAAACTTTTGACGACAGACAACACTGAAGCTTTCTTT. This gives the protein CASKLLTTDNTEAFF.

The chain joins TRBV10-2 to TRBJ1-5, with D possibly TRBD1 on 5 matching bases. The CDR3 is made up of 12 amino acids. V shed 8 bases and J shed 3 bases, with 8 bases lying between them. Germline CDR1 is WSHSY and CDR2 is SAAADI. CDR3 region: CASGDFNQPQHF. CDR3 coding DNA: TGCGCCAGCGGGGACTTCAATCAGCCCCAGCATTTT.

The V call is TRBV30, the J call TRBJ2-2, with a possible D match to TRBD2 (6 bases). Germline CDR1 reads GTSNPN; CDR2 reads SVGIG (reference sequence). Trimming stripped 3 bases from V and 2 bases from J, with 7 bases between. The CDR3 sequence is 13 residues long. The CDR3 region has the DNA TGTGCCTGGAGCGGGAGAAACACCGGGGAGCTGTTTTTT. Protein sequence: CAWSGRNTGELFF.

V usage is TRBV11-3 and J usage is TRBJ2-1, with D unresolved. This CDR3 is built from 14 residues. V was trimmed by 2 bases and J by 3 bases, leaving 8 bases between them. Germline lookup yields CDR1 SGHNT and CDR2 YENEEA. Here the CDR3 DNA reads TGTGCCAGCAGCTTAACAGTTCTCTACAATGAGCAGTTCTTC. It yields the protein CASSLTVLYNEQFF.

This rearrangement joins TRBV27 to TRBJ2-1, with a tentative D call TRBD1 (5 bases). Per the germline V gene, CDR1 is MNHEY and CDR2 is SMNVEV (reference sequence). Between the trimmed V and J ends, which lost 2 bases and 6 bases, there was a span of 11 bases. CDR3 length equals 14 residues. CDR3 sequence: CASSLNDSPNEQFF. Here the CDR3 DNA reads TGTGCCAGCAGTTTAAACGACAGCCCCAATGAGCAGTTCTTC.

This chain connects TRBV7-8 to TRBJ1-1, with D tentatively TRBD1 (6 bases). V lost 5 bases, J lost 4 bases, and 14 bases lay in between. There are 14 residues in the CDR3. Per the germline V gene, CDR1 is SGHVS and CDR2 is FQNEAQ. As DNA, the CDR3 is TGTGCCAGCAGCCTCACAGGGTCCGGCACTGAAGCTTTCTTT. Translation gives CASSLTGSGTEAFF.

The gene calls are TRBV7-3 and TRBJ2-3, with TRBD2 matching over 14 bases. CDR1 is SGHTA, CDR2 FQGTGA, per germline. The CDR3 has 16 residues. With V trimmed by 5 bases and J by 4 bases, 5 bases remained unmatched. Here the CDR3 reads CASSPRLAGGPDTQYF. The CDR3 bases are TGTGCCAGCAGCCCCCGACTAGCGGGAGGGCCAGATACGCAGTATTTT.

The chain recombines TRBV7-2 with TRBJ1-2; TRBD1 might be the D (5 bases). The CDR3 is made up of 14 amino acids. Trimming shortened V by 1 base and J by 8 bases, and 14 bases separated the two germline ends. Germline loops: CDR1 SGHTA, CDR2 FQGNSA. The CDR3 is CASSLGFGGLGYTF. As DNA, the CDR3 is TGTGCCAGCAGCTTAGGGTTCGGGGGTTTGGGCTACACCTTC.

This chain uses TRBV2 with TRBJ2-1; D not resolved. CDR1 is SNHLY, CDR2 FYNNEI, per germline. The CDR3 consists of 10 residues. V shed 6 bases and J shed 8 bases, with 5 bases lying between them. This CDR3 is CASRIYEQFF. The CDR3 region has the DNA TGTGCCAGCAGAATCTATGAGCAGTTCTTC. Using reference TRBV2 and TRBJ2-1 for the parts outside the CDR3, the full variable domain is EPEVTQTPSHQVTQMGQEVILRCVPISNHLYFYWYRQILGQKVEFLVSFYNNEISEKSEIFDDQFSVERPDGSNFTLKIRSTKLEDSAMYFCASRIYEQFFGPGTRLTVL.

V is TRBV29-1 and J is TRBJ1-1; D is undetermined. The CDR3 runs to 13 residues. CDR1 is SQVTM and CDR2 is ANQGSEA in the germline V gene. Deletions cut 1 base from V and 4 bases from J, with 10 bases between. The CDR3 protein is CSVEGQSLTEAFF. The CDR3 bases are TGCAGCGTTGAAGGGCAATCTCTCACTGAAGCTTTCTTT.

A single count supports this clone. The rearrangement uses TRBV27 and TRBJ2-4; weak D call: TRBD1 (6 bases). Germline CDR1 reads MNHEY; CDR2 reads SMNVEV (reference sequence). V lost 6 bases and J lost 3, with 21 bases in between. The CDR3 runs to 17 residues. In DNA, the CDR3 is TGTGCCAGCAGGTTTAGTGGGAACAGGGCGGGCAAAAACATTCAGTACTTC. This translates into CASRFSGNRAGKNIQYF.